This paragraph covers one T cell receptor beta chain sequence. In Cohort 3, a recovered donor had either two negative PCRs, clearance, or symptom resolution. This sample was taken from a study of blood T cell repertoires in COVID-19. Study as a whole: The United States, Italy and Spain provided the acute and convalescent COVID-19 samples. From T cells, B-cell-depleted T cells, or PBMCs came the material, which was cDNA or gDNA.

Germline V lookup: CDR1 SGHRS, CDR2 YFSETQ. V was shortened by 1 base and J by 4 bases, with 8 bases between the two germline ends. The length of the CDR3 is 13 residues. As originally analysed: Estimated nucleated cell counts came from reference gene primer amplification. Profiled with immunoSEQ multiplex PCR; TCRdb holds only in-frame clones, not every one. V and J calls and clone size are given by that table; D and trimming were obtained from the DNA. The sample shows some 400,000 clones, around 87% of them seen only once. The sample comprised PBMCs or T cells enriched from blood (not recorded which). This TCR was recovered from a man between 25 and 39 years old who had recovered from COVID-19. V is TRBV5-1 and J is TRBJ1-1; D not resolved. CDR3 in amino acids: CASSLTVFTEAFF. DNA of the CDR3: TGCGCCAGCAGCTTGACTGTTTTCACTGAAGCTTTCTTT.